The following is a TCR beta chain sequence with its context. Its target is not known. The sample comes from a study of cytomegalovirus exposure and HLA in healthy donors. Whole-study results and caveats: Later on, a genetic analysis was performed. It linked a missense variant in DCLRE1C with V- and J-gene trimming of TCR beta. TRBV6-2, TRBV6-3 and some other V segments were unresolvable in 87-base-pair reads. Apparent HLA restriction characterized most CMV-associated TCR beta chains in a later analysis. Links to common viral pathogens appeared, in a later analysis, for several of the most significant clusters.

The primer mix had 60 Vbeta and 13 Jbeta primers. Method: immunoSEQ multiplex PCR; TCRdb's copy keeps in-frame clones and lacks some. The sample yields about 180,000 clones, more than 75% seen once. CDR1 LNHNV and CDR2 YYDKDF come from the germline V gene (reference sequence). This CDR3 region has 16 residues. Trimming took 1 base from V and 7 from J; bases not matched to a gene: 7. V and J are TRBV15 and TRBJ2-1, with TRBD1 matching over 10 bases. The TCR was taken from a man in his forties or fifties in good health and CMV-seronegative. Source material: PBMCs. CDR3 bases: TGTGCCACCAGCAGAGGTCCGGGACAGGGGATAAATGAGCAGTTCTTC. Protein product: CATSRGPGQGINEQFF.